This entry describes one T cell receptor (beta chain). Its antigen is still unknown. As to treatment: oral pan-JAK inhibitor, 5-10 mg twice daily. PBMCs provided sorted CD4+ and CD8+ T cells. The record originates from a study of CD8+ T cells in alopecia areata. Study summary: Tofacitinib was taken orally by treated patients, and the dose was 5 to 10 mg twice daily.

Study results and caveats: Although TCR sharing was seen in mice, sharing across patients was less clear, possibly for HLA-related reasons.

The authors extracted RNA and reverse transcribed it into cDNA as the sequencing template. The protocol was immunoSEQ multiplex PCR, while the TCRdb copy is restricted to in-frame clones and leaves out a portion. This sample has 150,000 to 200,000 clones; 50% to 75% occur once, and the top ten carry roughly 16%. The ends were cut back, 0 bases at V and 7 bases at J, with 9 bases in the middle. The CDR3 loop spans 13 amino acids. Germline V gene sequence: CDR1 LNHNV, CDR2 YYDKDF (reference sequence). The chain links TRBV15 to TRBJ1-2; D unclear. The sample consisted of CD4+ T cells sorted from blood, taken at roughly week 58, from a patient treated with tofacitinib. The sequence came from a human donor with alopecia areata. The CDR3 here is CATSRDYEVGYTF. CDR3 sequence (DNA): TGTGCCACCAGCAGAGATTATGAGGTTGGCTACACCTTC.